This paragraph covers one TCR beta chain sequence. Its antigen is unknown. The study drew donors from healthy Caucasian individuals in Russia aged 6 to 90. This sample was included in a study of blood T cells in healthy people across ages. Overall study findings and caveats: Diversity estimates drawn from one million T cells were deemed underestimates. Getting older went along with TCR beta diversity per million T cells dropping roughly linearly.

The CDR3 spans 19 residues. The trim removed 2 bases at V and 4 bases at J, leaving 15 bases unmatched. CDR1 and CDR2 (germline): SGHAT, FQNNGV. A sample-barcoded 5' primer and a J-beta primer mix were used in a second PCR of about 7 to 12 cycles. TCRdb recomputed calls from the 5' RACE reads with MiXCR, one row per CDR3 protein. The sample shows 550,000 to 650,000 distinct CDR3 sequences, over 25% of them seen only once. This same sample was also taken into another study, of T cells of mothers and their children.

The sequence derives from a boy between 2 and 10 years old in good health. The specimen sequenced was blood. V gene TRBV11-2 combines with J gene TRBJ2-3; 10 nucleotides line up with TRBD2. This CDR3 is CASSLRPWGLAGVPDTQYF. CDR3 DNA sequence: TGTGCCAGCAGCTTAAGACCCTGGGGGCTAGCGGGAGTCCCAGATACGCAGTATTTT.